This TCR beta chain was found in a study of persistence of HIV-infected CD4 T cells. In the study overall: A couple of participants gave one leukapheresis sample; others gave up to about 180 mL blood repeatedly.

In its sample, this clone was seen a few times. Its matching antigen is unknown. Other DNA sequences from this sample encode an identical CDR3 as well. The stimulus was lysate of CMV-infected fibroblasts, about 10 ug/mL. CD40L/CD69 double-negative CD45RO-high memory CD4+ T cells were collected. General study results and limits: CMV- and Gag-responding cells had lower TCRbeta richness than CD3/CD28-responding cells. TCR oligoclonality correlated with proviral oligoclonality in the same sorted populations.

This was the immunoSEQ version 4 assay in survey mode. The data were produced by immunoSEQ multiplex PCR, yet TCRdb's version contains in-frame clones alone and is incomplete. Among approximately 27,000 clones listed, roughly three quarters were seen once. There are 12 residues in the CDR3. CDR1 is SNHLY, CDR2 FYNNEI, per germline. V lost 6 bases and J lost 2, with 5 bases in between. The input for sequencing was CD4+ T cells sorted from PBMCs after roughly 20-hour stimulation, taken from a patient who received antiretroviral therapy. This chain uses TRBV2 with TRBJ1-5; D is ambiguous. This TCR derives from an adult woman with HIV who was CMV-seropositive. CDR3 in amino acids: CASSLGNQPQHF. The CDR3 DNA reads TGTGCCAGCAGCCTGGGCAATCAGCCCCAGCATTTT. Filled out from reference TRBV2 and TRBJ1-5, the complete variable domain reads EPEVTQTPSHQVTQMGQEVILRCVPISNHLYFYWYRQILGQKVEFLVSFYNNEISEKSEIFDDQFSVERPDGSNFTLKIRSTKLEDSAMYFCASSLGNQPQHFGDGTRLSIL.